The 20 T cell receptor beta chains presented below share a single source sample, sequenced in a study of shared clonotypes between healthy human individuals. Profiled with immunoSEQ multiplex PCR; TCRdb holds only in-frame clones, not every one. Of roughly 490,000 clones listed, 70% to 85% were seen once; the top ten hold 10% to 15%. The specimen was PBMCs. These receptors were obtained from a woman aged 40 to 50 in good health. Some clones in this sample may be carry-over from other donors' samples.

The chain combines TRBV29-1 with TRBJ2-7; D gene uncertain. The CDR3 has 11 residues. Per germline, CDR1 SQVTM and CDR2 ANQGSEA. V lost 0 bases, J lost 0 bases, and 0 bases lay in between. The CDR3 is CSVEDSYEQYF. As DNA, the CDR3 is TGCAGCGTTGAAGACTCCTACGAGCAGTACTTC.

This clone was detected a few times. Other DNA sequences from this sample encode an identical CDR3 as well. This chain uses TRBV4-1 with TRBJ2-1; no reliable D call. The germline V gene has CDR1 MGHRA and CDR2 YSYEKL. The V end was cut by 0 bases, the J end by 1 base, with 7 bases between. This CDR3 spans 15 amino acids. This CDR3 reads CASSQDRTSYNEQFF. CDR3 in DNA: TGCGCCAGCAGCCAAGATCGAACTTCCTACAATGAGCAGTTCTTC.

V and J are TRBV10-2 and TRBJ2-3; 15 bases agree with TRBD2. With 4 bases clipped from V and 5 bases from J, the junction kept 4 bases outside the gene matches. This CDR3 is 16 amino acids long. Looked up from germline, CDR1 is WSHSY and CDR2 is SAAADI. CDR3 sequence reads: CASSGTSGRVGDTQYF. CDR3 sequence (DNA): TGCGCCAGCAGTGGGACTAGCGGGAGGGTCGGAGATACGCAGTATTTT.

As for this clone: A junction boundary mismatches the germline segment, possibly from a read error. V and J are TRBV27 and TRBJ2-1, with D uncertain. In germline, CDR1 is MNHEY, CDR2 SMNVEV (reference sequence). The CDR3 extends over 17 amino acids. CDR3 DNA sequence: TGTGCCAGCAGTTTCCTAGGTGATAGCCGCTCCCACAATGAGCAGTTCTTC. This sequence encodes CASSFLGDSRSHNEQFF.

This clone was seen a single time. The rearrangement links TRBV4-1 to TRBJ1-6; the match to TRBD1 covers 9 bases. Looked up from germline, CDR1 is MGHRA and CDR2 is YSYEKL. Trimming cost V 2 bases and J 10 bases; bases outside gene matches: 6. This CDR3 contains 15 residues. This chain's CDR3 is CASSQFRDRASPLHF. In DNA form, the CDR3 reads TGCGCCAGCAGCCAATTCCGGGACAGGGCCTCACCCCTCCACTTT.

This chain joins TRBV7-9 and TRBJ1-5; TRBD1 might be the D (5 bases). CDR1 is SEHNR, CDR2 FQNEAQ, per germline (reference sequence). V was shortened by 7 bases and J by 0 bases, with 7 bases between the two germline ends. The CDR3 is made up of 13 amino acids. The CDR3 is CASKQDSNQPQHF. DNA of the CDR3: TGTGCCAGCAAACAGGATAGCAATCAGCCCCAGCATTTT. Looking up the rest from reference TRBV7-9 and TRBJ1-5 gives the full variable domain: DTGVSQNPRHKITKRGQNVTFRCDPISEHNRLYWYRQTLGQGPEFLTYFQNEAQLEKSRLLSDRFSAERPKGSFSTLEIQRTEQGDSAMYLCASKQDSNQPQHFGDGTRLSIL.

The rearrangement uses TRBV11-2 and TRBJ1-1, with D hard to call. Between the trimmed V and J ends, which lost 1 base and 4 bases, there was a span of 4 bases. Germline lookup yields CDR1 SGHAT and CDR2 FQNNGV. The CDR3 runs to 12 residues. As DNA, the CDR3 is TGTGCCAGCAGCTTAGTCGGCACTGAAGCTTTCTTT. Translating gives CASSLVGTEAFF.

The chain carries TRBV28 and TRBJ2-3; D could derive from TRBD1 or TRBD2 (5 bases each). V lost 3 bases and J 1 base, leaving 14 bases between the germline ends. Germline CDR1 reads MDHEN; CDR2 reads SYDVKM. The CDR3 is made up of 16 amino acids. CDR3 DNA sequence: TGTGCCAGCAGTTTGATAAGCCGGGGCGGCACAGATACGCAGTATTTT. It encodes CASSLISRGGTDTQYF. Together with reference TRBV28 and TRBJ2-3, the CDR3 gives the full variable domain: DVKVTQSSRYLVKRTGEKVFLECVQDMDHENMFWYRQDPGLGLRLIYFSYDVKMKEKGDIPEGYSVSREKKERFSLILESASTNQTSMYLCASSLISRGGTDTQYFGPGTRLTVL.

The chain joins TRBV7-9 to TRBJ2-7, with 11 bases aligning to TRBD2. V was clipped by 8 bases and J by 9 bases; unmatched bases: 12. The germline V gene encodes CDR1 SEHNR and CDR2 FQNEAQ (reference sequence). The CDR3 runs 14 residues. CDR3 nucleotide sequence: TGTGCCAGCGGCCCGACTAGCGGGGCTTTGGGGCAGTACTTC. This sequence encodes CASGPTSGALGQYF.

This sequence joins TRBV5-1 and TRBJ1-2; D is unresolved. The V gene's germline CDR1 is SGHRS and CDR2 YFSETQ. The CDR3 spans 15 residues. Trimming left V 4 bases short and J 3 bases short, with 16 bases between. CDR3 in DNA: TGCGCCAGCAGCCCGGAGGCGGCGGGCGACTATGGCTACACCTTC. It yields the protein CASSPEAAGDYGYTF.

The chain couples TRBV2 to TRBJ1-4; 12 positions match TRBD1. CDR1 SNHLY and CDR2 FYNNEI come from the germline V gene. The J segment lost 7 bases and the V segment lost 7 bases, leaving 7 bases of the junction unmatched. The CDR3 consists of 15 residues. The CDR3 nucleotides read TGTGCCAGCACCCCCGGGACAGGGGGCGTTGAAAAACTGTTTTTT. Translated, it gives CASTPGTGGVEKLFF.

The chain has TRBV10-1 and TRBJ2-5; 7 nucleotides align to TRBD2. CDR3 length: 13 residues. V gave up 2 bases and J gave up 9 bases; unmatched junction bases: 6. CDR1 is WNHNN and CDR2 is SYGVQD in the germline V gene (reference sequence). The CDR3 DNA reads as TGCGCCAGCAGTGAGCTGGGCCGGGGGGCCCAGTACTTC. Its translation is CASSELGRGAQYF.

This chain links TRBV5-5 with TRBJ2-1; 11 bases map to TRBD2. Germline V gene data show CDR1 as SGHKS and CDR2 as YYEKEE (reference sequence). V lost 4 bases and J lost 15; bases outside the gene matches: 6. The CDR3 is 12 amino acids. CDR3 nucleotides: TGTGCCAGCAGCAGAACTAGCGGGAGCGGGTTCTTC. Its translation: CASSRTSGSGFF.

This clone was detected once. V gene TRBV6-1 combines with J gene TRBJ2-7; D is undetermined. Trimming took 6 bases from V and 6 from J, leaving 9 bases between them. CDR3 length: 11 residues. The germline CDR1 and CDR2 sequences are MNHNS and SASEGT. CDR3 DNA sequence: TGTGCCAGCAGCCCTTGGGCCGAGCAGTACTTC. Encoded protein: CASSPWAEQYF.

The V gene is TRBV6-1, the J gene TRBJ1-5; 8 bases match TRBD1. The germline gives CDR1 MNHNS, CDR2 SASEGT. This CDR3 contains 15 residues. V dropped 2 bases and J dropped 2; count of bases not matched to a gene: 2. The CDR3 sequence: CASSEQGAGNQPQHF. The CDR3 nucleotides are TGTGCCAGCAGTGAACAGGGGGCAGGCAATCAGCCCCAGCATTTT.

CDR3 sequence (DNA): TGTGCCAGCAGCATCGACGGGAGCTCCTACAATGAGCAGTTCTTC. This translates into CASSIDGSSYNEQFF. The V call is TRBV7-3, the J call TRBJ2-1; the D gene is possibly TRBD2 (6 bases). Per germline, CDR1 SGHTA and CDR2 FQGTGA. V was cut by 5 bases and J by 0 bases, with 11 bases left in between. The CDR3 is made up of 15 amino acids.

The chain carries TRBV10-3 and TRBJ2-5, with 8 bases lining up with TRBD2. CDR3 size: 17 residues. Trimming took 6 bases from V and 0 from J; bases not matched to a gene: 12. CDR1 ENHRY and CDR2 SYGVKD come from the germline V gene. The CDR3 region has the DNA TGTGCCATCAGCCCGGGACTAGGGGGGTCCTACCAAGAGACCCAGTACTTC. It yields the protein CAISPGLGGSYQETQYF.

V is TRBV6-6 and J is TRBJ1-3; D call uncertain. The V and J ends lost 0 bases and 4 bases respectively, with 10 bases between them. The CDR3 runs 15 residues. Germline CDR1 MNHNY, CDR2 SVGAGI (reference sequence). In nucleotides, the CDR3 is TGTGCCAGCAGTTACTCTCACCAATACGGAAACACCATATATTTT. It translates to CASSYSHQYGNTIYF.

This clone occurred many times. The chain employs TRBV2 and TRBJ2-7; a weak D match, TRBD2 (6 bases). Germline CDR1 SNHLY, CDR2 FYNNEI. V was shortened by 5 bases and J by 7 bases, with 12 bases between the two germline ends. CDR3 length: 12 amino acids. The CDR3 nucleotides are TGTGCCAGCAGTCCCGACCGGGAGGAGCAGTACTTC. Amino acid sequence: CASSPDREEQYF.

V is TRBV19 and J is TRBJ2-7; TRBD2 aligns across 7 bases. The CDR3 spans 15 residues. J was trimmed by 0 bases and V by 6 bases; bases with no gene match: 8. Germline CDR1 and CDR2: LNHDA and SQIVND (reference sequence). The chain's CDR3 is CASSTYGGSSYEQYF. The DNA of the CDR3 is TGTGCCAGTAGCACCTACGGCGGGAGCTCCTACGAGCAGTACTTC.